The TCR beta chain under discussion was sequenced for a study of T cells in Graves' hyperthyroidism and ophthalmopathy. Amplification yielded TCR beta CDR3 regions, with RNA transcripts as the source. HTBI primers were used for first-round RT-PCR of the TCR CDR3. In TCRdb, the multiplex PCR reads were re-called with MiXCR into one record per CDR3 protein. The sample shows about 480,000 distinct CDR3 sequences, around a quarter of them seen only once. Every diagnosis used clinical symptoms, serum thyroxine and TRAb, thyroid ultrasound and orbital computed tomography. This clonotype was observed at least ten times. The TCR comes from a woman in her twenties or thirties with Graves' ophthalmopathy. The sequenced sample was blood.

The CDR3 sequence is CASSRTGGIEQYF. CDR3 nucleotide sequence: TGTGCCAGCAGTCGGACAGGGGGGATCGAGCAGTACTTC. The chain uses TRBV6-1 and TRBJ2-7, with 10 bases that match TRBD1. Germline V CDR1 and CDR2: MNHNS, SASEGT. The CDR3 sequence is 13 residues long. Trimming removed 5 bases from V and 6 bases from J; junction bases left unmatched: 4.